The present T cell receptor (beta chain) was sequenced within a study of blood T cell repertoires in COVID-19. Study context: Acute and convalescent COVID-19 specimens originated in the United States, Italy and Spain.

In regard to this clone: This sample also contains other DNA sequences that code for the same CDR3.

Germline CDR1 is DFQATT and CDR2 is SNEGSKA (reference sequence). The CDR3 totals 11 residues. Trimming took 5 bases from V and 5 from J, leaving 9 bases between them. In the original workflow: Cell counts per sample came from amplifying reference gene primers. Sequenced by immunoSEQ multiplex PCR; TCRdb stores in-frame clones only, minus some. V and J calls and clone size are as listed in that table; D and trimming were resolved from the DNA. The table has about 120,000 clones, over 75% seen once. The sequence was obtained from an elderly woman with acute or convalescent COVID-19. Sequenced input: peripheral blood. V and J are TRBV20-1 and TRBJ1-2; no reliable D call. Here the CDR3 DNA reads TGCAGTGCTCCAGGATCTTATGGCTACACCTTC. This sequence encodes CSAPGSYGYTF.